The 7 T cell receptor beta chains in this list originate from one sample, sequenced in a study of T cells in localized non-small cell lung cancer. Some clones are missing from TCRdb's copy, which holds only in-frame ones; the method was immunoSEQ multiplex PCR. The sample consists of fewer than 100,000 clones, approximately 80% of them appearing once. The sequences come from peripheral blood, collected before any cancer treatment. These receptor sequences come from a female donor at least 60 years old with stage I lung adenocarcinoma.

This clone was observed many times. This chain links TRBV27 with TRBJ1-1; 10 nucleotides agree with TRBD1. The trim removed 2 bases at V and 4 bases at J, leaving 10 bases unmatched. The V gene's germline CDR1 is MNHEY and CDR2 SMNVEV (reference sequence). This CDR3 spans 17 amino acids. The CDR3 protein is CASSLVGQGGPGTEAFF. The DNA of the CDR3 is TGTGCCAGCAGTTTAGTCGGACAGGGGGGCCCGGGCACTGAAGCTTTCTTT.

The chain carries TRBV30 and TRBJ1-1, with a possible D match to TRBD1 (5 bases). Germline values: CDR1 GTSNPN, CDR2 SVGIG (reference sequence). The V end was cut by 3 bases, the J end by 4 bases, with 18 bases between. CDR3 size: 15 residues. Here the CDR3 DNA reads TGTGCCTGGAGCCACCGGGGCGCGAGGGTCACTGAAGCTTTCTTT. Its protein is CAWSHRGARVTEAFF.

The chain carries TRBV4-3 and TRBJ2-1; TRBD2 matches at 11 bases. The V gene's germline CDR1 is LGHNA and CDR2 YSLEER. The CDR3 has 15 amino acids. The V segment lost 4 bases and the J segment 12 bases; nucleotides outside the gene matches: 11. CDR3 sequence reads: CASSLILAGDIGQFF. The CDR3 nucleotides are TGCGCCAGCAGCCTAATACTAGCGGGAGATATTGGGCAGTTCTTC.

This clone was recorded once. The chain joins TRBV6-1 to TRBJ1-2; 9 nucleotides match TRBD1. Losses at the gene ends were 3 bases for V and 2 bases for J; bases not matched to a gene: 10. Germline values: CDR1 MNHNS, CDR2 SASEGT. The CDR3 contains 17 residues. The CDR3 coding sequence is TGTGCCAGCAGTGATCCTCGGACAGGGGAACCAAACTATGGCTACACCTTC. It is translated as CASSDPRTGEPNYGYTF.

The V and J genes are TRBV28 and TRBJ2-7; D is uncertain. CDR1 and CDR2 (germline): MDHEN, SYDVKM. The CDR3 sequence is 10 residues long. V dropped 7 bases and J dropped 4 bases, with 5 bases sitting between them. The CDR3 loop reads CASKRYEQYF. As DNA, the CDR3 is TGTGCCAGCAAGAGATACGAGCAGTACTTC.

This chain's CDR3 is CASSENGLSNYGYTF. The CDR3 DNA reads TGTGCCAGCAGTGAAAACGGCCTTTCTAACTATGGCTACACCTTC. The genes are TRBV6-1 and TRBJ1-2; D call uncertain. The CDR3 consists of 15 residues. The V end lost 2 bases, the J end lost 0 bases, and 10 bases lay between the germline ends. Germline V gene sequence: CDR1 MNHNS, CDR2 SASEGT.

This clone was observed a single time. V is TRBV4-2 and J is TRBJ2-1, with D perhaps TRBD1 (6 bases). Trimming removed 4 bases from V and 0 bases from J, with 10 bases in between. The CDR3 consists of 15 residues. The germline V gene encodes CDR1 LGHNA and CDR2 YNFKEQ. In DNA, the CDR3 is TGTGCCAGCAGCCCCCGGGACACCTCCTACAATGAGCAGTTCTTC. Translating gives CASSPRDTSYNEQFF.